This T cell receptor (beta chain) was captured in a study of control samples from healthy donors and cancer patients. Sequenced by immunoSEQ multiplex PCR; TCRdb stores in-frame clones only, minus some. The sample lists over 85,000 clones; around 87% were seen once. Between the trimmed V and J ends, which lost 4 bases and 4 bases, there was a span of 11 bases. In germline, CDR1 is SGHAT, CDR2 FQNNGV. The CDR3 loop spans 14 amino acids. This chain connects TRBV11-2 to TRBJ2-1, with D possibly matching TRBD1 (5 bases). The specimen sequenced was PBMCs. This TCR derives from a woman in her sixties with lung cancer. The CDR3, as DNA: TGTGCCAGCAGCTCCCTCACAGGTTACAATGAGCAGTTCTTC. Residues: CASSSLTGYNEQFF.